The present T cell receptor (beta chain) was sequenced within a study of technical replicates of blood from several donors. The V gene's germline CDR1 is LNHDA and CDR2 SQIVND (reference sequence). V lost 0 bases, J lost 6 bases, and 9 bases lay in between. The CDR3 extends over 13 amino acids. The repertoire was sequenced with immunoSEQ multiplex PCR; TCRdb's copy has only in-frame clones and lacks some. The profile shows 50,000 to 70,000 clones, 86% of them singletons. Sequencing was done on a sample of PBMCs. The gene calls are TRBV19 and TRBJ2-7; D not certain. The TCR sequence derives from a human donor in good health. Some clones in this sample may be carry-over from other donors' samples. The DNA of the CDR3 is TGTGCCAGTAGTATAGACGGAAGAGGCGAGCAGTACTTC. Translation: CASSIDGRGEQYF. Looking up the rest from reference TRBV19 and TRBJ2-7 gives the full variable domain: DGGITQSPKYLFRKEGQNVTLSCEQNLNHDAMYWYRQDPGQGLRLIYYSQIVNDFQKGDIAEGYSVSREKKESFPLTVTSAQKNPTAFYLCASSIDGRGEQYFGPGTRLTVT.